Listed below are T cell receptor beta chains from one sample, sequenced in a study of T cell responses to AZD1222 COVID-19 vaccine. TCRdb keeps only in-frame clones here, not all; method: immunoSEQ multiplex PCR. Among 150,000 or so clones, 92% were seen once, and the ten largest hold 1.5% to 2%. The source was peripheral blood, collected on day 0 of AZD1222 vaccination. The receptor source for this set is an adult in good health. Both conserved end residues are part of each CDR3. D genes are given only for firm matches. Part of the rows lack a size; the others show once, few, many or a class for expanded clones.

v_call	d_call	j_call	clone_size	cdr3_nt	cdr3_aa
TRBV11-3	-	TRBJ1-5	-	TGTGCCAGCAGTTCAATGGCAGATAGCAATCAGCCCCAGCATTTT	CASSSMADSNQPQHF
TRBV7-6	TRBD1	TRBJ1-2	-	TGTGCCAGCAGCTCCTTACCCCAGGGGGCTGGCTACACCTTC	CASSSLPQGAGYTF
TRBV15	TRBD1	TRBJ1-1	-	TGTGCCACCAGCAGAGTCAGGGATCAGGGGGCTGAAGCTTTCTTT	CATSRVRDQGAEAFF
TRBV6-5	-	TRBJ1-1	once	TGTGCCAGCAGTTACACGCCAGGGGAGACTGAAGCTTTCTTT	CASSYTPGETEAFF
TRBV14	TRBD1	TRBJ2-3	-	TGTGCCAGCAGCCGGGACAGGGCCACAGATACGCAGTATTTT	CASSRDRATDTQYF
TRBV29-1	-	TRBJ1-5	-	TGCAGCGTGGGAGGAACAGACCCCAATCAGCCCCAGCATTTT	CSVGGTDPNQPQHF
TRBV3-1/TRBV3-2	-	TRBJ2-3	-	TGTGCCAGCAGCCGCCGGGGGAGATCCGATACGCAGTATTTT	CASSRRGRSDTQYF
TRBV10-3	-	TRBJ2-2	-	TGTGCCATCAGTGACCTGTACACCGGGGAGCTGTTTTTT	CAISDLYTGELFF
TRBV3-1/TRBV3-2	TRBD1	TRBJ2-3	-	TGTGCCAGCAGCCGGGACAGCGACACAGATACGCAGTATTTT	CASSRDSDTDTQYF
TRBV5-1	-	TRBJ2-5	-	TGCGCCAGCAGCTTGAACTACAGGGAGGAGACCCAGTACTTC	CASSLNYREETQYF
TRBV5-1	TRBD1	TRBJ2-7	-	TGCGCCAGCAGCTTCACAGGGGGCGGAACAACCGAGCAGTACTTC	CASSFTGGGTTEQYF
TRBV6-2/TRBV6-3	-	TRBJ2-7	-	TGTGCCAGCAGTTACCTTTCCGGTCCCTACGAGCAGTACTTC	CASSYLSGPYEQYF
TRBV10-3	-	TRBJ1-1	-	TGTGCCATCAGTGATCCCCGGGTCTCAAACACTGAAGCTTTCTTT	CAISDPRVSNTEAFF
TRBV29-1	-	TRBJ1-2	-	TGCAGTATTCAAGGGGGGCCTAACTATGGCTACACCTTC	CSIQGGPNYGYTF
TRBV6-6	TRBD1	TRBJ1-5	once	TGTGCCAGCAGCCCCGGACAGGGGGCGAGTCTTTTT	CASSPGQGASLF
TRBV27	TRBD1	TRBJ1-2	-	TGTGCCAGCAGGGGGACAGGGTACGGCTACACCTTC	CASRGTGYGYTF
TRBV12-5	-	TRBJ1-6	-	TGTGCTAGTGGTTCCACCGGGGCCTTCTATAATTCACCCCTCCACTTT	CASGSTGAFYNSPLHF
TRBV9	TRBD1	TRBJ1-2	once	TGTGCCAGCAGCGTATCGACAGGGGTAGGCTACACCTTC	CASSVSTGVGYTF
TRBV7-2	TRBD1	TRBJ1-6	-	TGTGCCAGCAGCTTAGCGACAGGGTATAATTCACCCCTCCACTTT	CASSLATGYNSPLHF
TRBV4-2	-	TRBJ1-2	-	TGTGCCAGCAGTCGAGATCCTGGAGCTAACTATGGCTACACCTTC	CASSRDPGANYGYTF
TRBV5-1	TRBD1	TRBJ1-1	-	TGCGCCAGCAGCGTACAGGGGGCTGGCACTGAAGCTTTCTTT	CASSVQGAGTEAFF
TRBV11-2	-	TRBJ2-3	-	TGTGCCAGCAGCGAGGAGGATACGCAGTATTTT	CASSEEDTQYF
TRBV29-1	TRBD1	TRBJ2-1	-	TGCAGCGGTACGGGACAGGGGATCTCCTACAATGAGCAGTTCTTC	CSGTGQGISYNEQFF
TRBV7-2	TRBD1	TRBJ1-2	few	TGTGCCAGCGAACAGGGGGCGTTCTCCTATGGCTACACCTTC	CASEQGAFSYGYTF
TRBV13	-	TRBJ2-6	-	TGTGCCAGCAGCTTAGCCCACCCCTCTGGGGCCAACGTCCTGACTTTC	CASSLAHPSGANVLTF
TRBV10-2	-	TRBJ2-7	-	TGCGCCACCCGGGTCCCACCCTCCTACGAGCAGTACTTC	CATRVPPSYEQYF
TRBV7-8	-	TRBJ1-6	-	TGTGCCAGCAGCTTAGCGGGCAGGTATTCACCCCTCCACTTT	CASSLAGRYSPLHF
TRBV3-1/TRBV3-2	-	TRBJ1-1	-	TGTGCCAGCAGTCCGACAATACGCGGGGAGGCTTTCTTT	CASSPTIRGEAFF
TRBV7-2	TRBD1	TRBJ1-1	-	TGTGCCAGCAGCTTATGGCCGAGACAGGGGCTAGCTCCTGAAGCTTTCTTT	CASSLWPRQGLAPEAFF
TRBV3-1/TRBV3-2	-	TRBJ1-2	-	TGTGCCAGCAGCCAAGAGTCGGGGTCCGGTGGCTACACCTTC	CASSQESGSGGYTF
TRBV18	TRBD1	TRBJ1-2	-	TGTGCCAGCTCACCGTCCAGGGGGCTTTCTAACTATGGCTACACCTTC	CASSPSRGLSNYGYTF
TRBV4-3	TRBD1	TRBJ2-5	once	TGCGCCAGCAGCTATGGACAGGGGAGTCAAGAGACCCAGTACTTC	CASSYGQGSQETQYF
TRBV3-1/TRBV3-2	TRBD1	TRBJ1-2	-	TGTGCCAGCAGCCAAGCGGGAACAGGGGGTTTTAGCGGCTACACCTTC	CASSQAGTGGFSGYTF
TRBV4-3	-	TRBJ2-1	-	TGCGCCAGCAGCCAAGAGTCTCGGTACAATGAGCAGTTCTTC	CASSQESRYNEQFF
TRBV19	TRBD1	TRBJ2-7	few	TGTGCCAGTAGGGGACAGAGCTCCTACGAGCAGTACTTC	CASRGQSSYEQYF
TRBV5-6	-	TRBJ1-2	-	TGTGCCAGCAGCGGGGACCTACGGGGGCAAGAAACCTATGGCTACACCTTC	CASSGDLRGQETYGYTF
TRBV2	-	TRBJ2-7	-	TGTGCCAGCAGGATTTCCTACGAGCAGTACTTC	CASRISYEQYF
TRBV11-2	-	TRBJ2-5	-	TGTGCCAGCAGCTCCAAGATGGGGGGCCAAGAGACCCAGTACTTC	CASSSKMGGQETQYF
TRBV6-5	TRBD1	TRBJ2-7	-	TGTGCCAGCACAAGGACAGGGGGCACCTTCGAGCAGTACTTC	CASTRTGGTFEQYF
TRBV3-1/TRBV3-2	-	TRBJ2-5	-	TGTGCCAGCAGCCCTCGGGACTACCAAGAGACCCAGTACTTC	CASSPRDYQETQYF
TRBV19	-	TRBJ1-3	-	TGTGCCAGTAGTATAGTATCCGGGGTTACTGGAAACACCATATATTTT	CASSIVSGVTGNTIYF
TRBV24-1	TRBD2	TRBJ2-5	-	TGTGCCAAGTCCAAAGCGGGGGAGAAGACCCAGTACTTC	CAKSKAGEKTQYF
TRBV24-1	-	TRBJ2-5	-	TGTGCCACCAGTGATGCGGGTCAAGAGACCCAGTACTTC	CATSDAGQETQYF
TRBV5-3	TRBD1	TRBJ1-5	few	TGTGCCAGAAGCTTGGGGAGGACAGGGGGGACCCCTTTTAGCAATCAGCCCCAGCATTTT	CARSLGRTGGTPFSNQPQHF
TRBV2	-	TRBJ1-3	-	TGTGCCAGCAGTGAGATCAGGGTTGCTGGAAACACCATATATTTT	CASSEIRVAGNTIYF
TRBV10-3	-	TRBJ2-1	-	TGTGCCATCAGTGAGTCGGTGATGGGTGAGCAGTTCTTC	CAISESVMGEQFF
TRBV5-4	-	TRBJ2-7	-	TGTGCCAGCAGCTTATCGGGGCCCTACGAGCAGTACTTC	CASSLSGPYEQYF